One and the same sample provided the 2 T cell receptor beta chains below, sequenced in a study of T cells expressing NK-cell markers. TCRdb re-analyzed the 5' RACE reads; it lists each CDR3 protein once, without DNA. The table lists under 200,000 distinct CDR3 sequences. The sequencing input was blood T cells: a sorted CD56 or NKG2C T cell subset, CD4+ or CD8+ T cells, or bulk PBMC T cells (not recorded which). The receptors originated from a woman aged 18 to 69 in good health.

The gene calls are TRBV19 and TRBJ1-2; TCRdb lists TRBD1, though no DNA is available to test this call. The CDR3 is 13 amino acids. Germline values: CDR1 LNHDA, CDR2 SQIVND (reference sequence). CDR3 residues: CASSIRDSYGYTF. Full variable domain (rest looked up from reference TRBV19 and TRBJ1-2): DGGITQSPKYLFRKEGQNVTLSCEQNLNHDAMYWYRQDPGQGLRLIYYSQIVNDFQKGDIAEGYSVSREKKESFPLTVTSAQKNPTAFYLCASSIRDSYGYTFGSGTRLTVV.

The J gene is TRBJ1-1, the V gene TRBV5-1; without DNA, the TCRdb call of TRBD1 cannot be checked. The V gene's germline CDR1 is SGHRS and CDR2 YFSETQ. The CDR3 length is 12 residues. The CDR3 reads CASGEGATEAFF.